This T cell receptor beta chain was found in a study of T-cell memory formation after mild COVID-19. Looking at the study overall: Among the donors, TCR clusters were largely specific to each donor.

Germline CDR1 is LGHDT and CDR2 is YNNKEL (reference sequence). Trimming stripped 7 bases from V and 6 bases from J, with 16 bases between. The CDR3 runs to 14 residues. This clonotype was observed a handful of times. TCRdb redid the calling of the 5' RACE reads with MiXCR, one entry per CDR3 protein. The table lists 210,000 or so distinct CDR3 sequences, 25% to 35% of them singletons. The sequence was obtained from an adult woman who had mild COVID-19 (a few samples of this study predate the infection). Cell type and time point are not known. The gene calls are TRBV3-1 and TRBJ2-1, with D perhaps TRBD2 (6 bases). The sample taken for sequencing was PBMCs or a T cell subset sorted from them (not recorded which). CDR3 in amino acids: CASIADPGGNEQFF. The CDR3, as DNA: TGTGCCAGCATAGCTGATCCCGGGGGCAATGAGCAGTTCTTC.